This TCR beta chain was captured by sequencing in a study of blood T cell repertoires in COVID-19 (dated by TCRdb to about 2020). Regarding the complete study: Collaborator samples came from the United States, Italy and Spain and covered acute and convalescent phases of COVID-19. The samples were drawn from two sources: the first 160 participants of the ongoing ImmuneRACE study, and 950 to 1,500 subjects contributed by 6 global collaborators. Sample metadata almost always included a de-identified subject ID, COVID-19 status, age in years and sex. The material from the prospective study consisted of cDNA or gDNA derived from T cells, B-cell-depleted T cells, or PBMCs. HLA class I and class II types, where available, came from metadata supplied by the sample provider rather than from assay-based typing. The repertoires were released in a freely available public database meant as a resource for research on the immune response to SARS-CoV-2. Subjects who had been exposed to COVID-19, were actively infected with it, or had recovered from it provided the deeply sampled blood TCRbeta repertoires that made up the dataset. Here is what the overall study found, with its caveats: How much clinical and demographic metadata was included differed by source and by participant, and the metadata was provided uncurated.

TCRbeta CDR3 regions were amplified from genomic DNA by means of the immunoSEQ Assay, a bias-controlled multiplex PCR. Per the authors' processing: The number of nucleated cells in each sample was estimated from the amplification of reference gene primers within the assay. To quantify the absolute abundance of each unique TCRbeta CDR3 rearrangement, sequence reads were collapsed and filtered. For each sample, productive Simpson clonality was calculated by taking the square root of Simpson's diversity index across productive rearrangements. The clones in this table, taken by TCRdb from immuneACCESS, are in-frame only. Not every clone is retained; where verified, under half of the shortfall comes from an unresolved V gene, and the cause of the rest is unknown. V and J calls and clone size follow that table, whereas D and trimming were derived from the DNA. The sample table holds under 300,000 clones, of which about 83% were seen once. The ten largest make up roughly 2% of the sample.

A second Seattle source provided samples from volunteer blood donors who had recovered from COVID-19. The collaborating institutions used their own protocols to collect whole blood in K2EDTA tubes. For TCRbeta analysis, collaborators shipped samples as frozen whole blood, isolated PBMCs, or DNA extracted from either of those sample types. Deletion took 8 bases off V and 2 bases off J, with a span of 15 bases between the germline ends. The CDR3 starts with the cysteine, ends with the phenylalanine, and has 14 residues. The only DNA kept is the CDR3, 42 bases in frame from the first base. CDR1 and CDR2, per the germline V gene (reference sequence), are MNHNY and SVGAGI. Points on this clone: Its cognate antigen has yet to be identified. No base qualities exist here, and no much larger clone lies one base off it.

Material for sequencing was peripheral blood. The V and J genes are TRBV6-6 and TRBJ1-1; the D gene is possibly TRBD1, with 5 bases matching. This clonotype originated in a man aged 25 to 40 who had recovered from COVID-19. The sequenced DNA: TGTGCCAGCGGTAAAACGCAGGGCAACACTGAAGCTTTCTTT. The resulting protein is CASGKTQGNTEAFF.